This TCR beta chain derives from a study of immune evolution from preneoplasia to lung adenocarcinoma. The V end was cut by 5 bases, the J end by 0 bases, with 11 bases between. The germline gives CDR1 LNHDA, CDR2 SQIVND (reference sequence). The CDR3 runs 14 residues. TCRdb's copy holds only in-frame clones and misses some; the assay was immunoSEQ multiplex PCR. The sample lists 30,000 to 45,000 clones; 60% to 75% were seen once. The source is a person in their sixties with lung adenocarcinoma. The rearrangement joins TRBV19 to TRBJ2-7, with D hard to call. Sequencing input: FFPE invasive lung adenocarcinoma tissue. The CDR3 bases are TGTGCCAGTAGTCTGGGCCTTAGCTCCTACGAGCAGTACTTC. This gives the protein CASSLGLSSYEQYF.